This TCR beta chain was profiled in a study of T cells in Graves' hyperthyroidism and ophthalmopathy. This clonotype was recorded at least ten times. Template material for amplifying TCR beta CDR3 regions consisted of RNA transcripts. First-round RT-PCR targeting the TCR CDR3 was performed with the HTBI primer set. TCRdb called the multiplex PCR reads again in MiXCR, with one record for every CDR3 protein. This sample yields 700,000 or so distinct CDR3 sequences, of which around 17% are seen a single time; approximately 8% belongs to the top ten. Orbital computed tomography and thyroid ultrasound, together with serum TRAb and thyroxine and clinical symptoms, were used for diagnoses. Sequenced material: blood. The TCR comes from a man in his late teens or twenties with Graves' hyperthyroidism.

CDR3 coding DNA: TGTGCCTGGAGCGAGGACGGTACCCGCTACGAGCAGTACTTC. Translation: CAWSEDGTRYEQYF. J is TRBJ2-7 and V is TRBV30; the D is unclear. The CDR3 is 14 residues long. The germline CDR1 and CDR2 sequences are GTSNPN and SVGIG (reference sequence). V was clipped by 3 bases and J by 3 bases, with 15 bases between them.